This T cell receptor beta chain comes out of a study of a mutant IDH1 vaccine in newly diagnosed glioma. Study at large: Patients in the study were vaccinated eight times, receiving shots in weeks 1, 3, 5, 7, 11, 15, 19 and 23. Those enrolled had earlier been treated with radiotherapy, temozolomide, or both, mostly both.

Of note for this clone: What it binds is not known.

The time point was: week 11, during vaccination. The content of each vaccine dose was 300 ug of mutant IDH1 20-mer peptide, and topical imiquimod accompanied it. TCRdb's copy holds only in-frame clones and misses some; the assay was immunoSEQ multiplex PCR. The sample contains roughly 60,000 clones, approximately 80% of which appear only once. The CDR3 length is 11 residues. Germline V gene lookup returns CDR1 MNHNS and CDR2 SASEGT. Between the trimmed V and J ends, which lost 5 bases and 5 bases, there was a span of 6 bases. The sample was PBMCs, taken from a glioma patient whose treatment included an IDH1 peptide vaccine. This sequence joins TRBV6-1 and TRBJ2-5; D call uncertain. The sequence came from a man aged 25-45 years with glioma. The CDR3 DNA reads TGTGCCAGCAGTTCTCGGGAGACCCAGTACTTC. Protein sequence: CASSSRETQYF.